Sequencing of this T cell receptor beta chain was carried out in a study of cytomegalovirus exposure and HLA in healthy donors. Notes on the study in general: Some V segments, TRBV6-2 and TRBV6-3 among them, were indistinguishable and were therefore excluded. Most TCR sequences were rare, but some public TCRs occurred in many donors. A further, later analysis showed that HLA-associated TCR beta chains (compared with equally common others) were more clonally expanded.

The CDR3 spans 14 residues. The V segment lost 2 bases and the J segment 8 bases; nucleotides outside the gene matches: 7. The germline V gene has CDR1 SGHTS and CDR2 YDEGEE. With respect to this clone: As yet, its antigen is unknown.

The PCR made use of 60 Vbeta and 13 Jbeta primers. As handled by the study authors: Per a later analysis, the number of unique TCR beta chains was some 80 million, of which some 10 million were shared. Method: immunoSEQ multiplex PCR; TCRdb's copy keeps in-frame clones and lacks some. V and J calls and clone size are those listed in that table; D and trimming were worked out from the DNA. The sample includes about 110,000 clones, over 75% seen only once; the top ten take under 4%. J is TRBJ2-1 and V is TRBV5-8; 7 nucleotides match TRBD1. This TCR derives from a man between 60 and 70 years old in good health and CMV-seronegative. Sequencing used PBMCs. The DNA for the CDR3 is TGTGCCAGCAGCTTCGGCAGGGGGTATGATGAGCAGTTCTTC. It codes for CASSFGRGYDEQFF. Drawing the rest from reference TRBV5-8 and TRBJ2-1, the complete variable domain is EAGVTQSPTHLIKTRGQQATLRCSPISGHTSVYWYQQALGLGLQFLLWYDEGEERNRGNFPPRFSGRQFPNYSSELNVNALELEDSALYLCASSFGRGYDEQFFGPGTRLTVL.